This T cell receptor (beta chain) was identified during a study of a mutant IDH1 vaccine in newly diagnosed glioma. The data were produced by immunoSEQ multiplex PCR, yet TCRdb's version contains in-frame clones alone and is incomplete. The data show about 88,000 clones, over 75% seen once. The V end lost 6 bases, the J end lost 2 bases, and 7 bases lay between the germline ends. The CDR3 consists of 12 residues. Germline CDR1 MGHRA, CDR2 YSYEKL. This sample's time point: baseline, week 1 (first vaccination visit). As for treatment: pre-vaccination baseline after standard-of-care therapy. This clone appeared a single time.

The TCR sequence derives from a man aged 35 to 55 with glioma. Some clones in this sample may be carry-over from other donors' samples. The input for sequencing was PBMCs, taken from a glioma patient treated with radiotherapy, temozolomide or both. The chain recombines TRBV4-1 with TRBJ2-5, with no clear D. The CDR3 sequence is CASSPTQETQYF. CDR3 sequence (DNA): TGCGCCAGCAGTCCTACGCAAGAGACCCAGTACTTC.